What follows is one T cell receptor (beta chain) and its context. The antigen is undetermined. The data were produced by immunoSEQ multiplex PCR, yet TCRdb's version contains in-frame clones alone and is incomplete. The sample carries under 30,000 clones, around nine tenths recorded once. Trimming at V came to 3 bases and at J to 5 bases, leaving 8 bases not matched to a gene. CDR1 MNHEY and CDR2 SMNVEV come from the germline V gene (reference sequence). The CDR3 runs 16 residues. The data originate from a study of OX40 agonist ivuxolimab in advanced cancers. General study findings and limits: Low normalized T-cell clonal expansion was additionally recorded for some nonresponders.

The chain combines TRBV27 with TRBJ1-5, with 9 bases fitting TRBD1. The sequence derives from an adult with an advanced solid tumor such as melanoma, head and neck, liver or kidney cancer. The source material was CD4+ or CD8+ T cells sorted from blood, sampled in a trial of the OX40 agonist ivuxolimab. The DNA for the CDR3 is TGTGCCAGCAGTTTTAAGAAAACAGGGGGCTATCAGCCCCAGCATTTT. Its protein product is CASSFKKTGGYQPQHF.